A selection of T cell receptor beta chains follows, all from one sample in a study of STAT5B mutations in CD4+ large granular lymphocyte leukemia. Libraries were prepared by immunoSEQ multiplex PCR; TCRdb keeps only in-frame clonotypes and omits some of them. The top ten hold approximately 4.4% of the sample, which has about 33,000 clones, roughly 80% seen once. Material: CD4+ T cells from blood buffy coats. All receptors derive from a human donor in good health. CDR3s include the opening cysteine and the closing phenylalanine or tryptophan. Fields, in order: V gene, J gene, D gene, CDR3 protein. The D gene is left open where the match is weak.

v_gene: TRBV7-2
j_gene: TRBJ2-3
d_gene: TRBD2
CDR3aa: CASSPGGAADTQYF

v_gene: TRBV27
j_gene: TRBJ2-2
d_gene: TRBD1
CDR3aa: CASTPGTATGELFF

v_gene: TRBV5-6
j_gene: TRBJ2-5
d_gene: TRBD2
CDR3aa: CASSFAGGATETQYF

v_gene: TRBV10-3
j_gene: TRBJ2-7
d_gene: .
CDR3aa: CAISEKSDEQYF

v_gene: TRBV18
j_gene: TRBJ1-1
d_gene: .
CDR3aa: CASSPSQGHSDTEAFF

v_gene: TRBV6-5
j_gene: TRBJ2-5
d_gene: .
CDR3aa: CASSSWDVGQETQYF

v_gene: TRBV7-2
j_gene: TRBJ1-5
d_gene: TRBD1
CDR3aa: CASSFTTGYQPQHF

v_gene: TRBV5-1
j_gene: TRBJ2-4
d_gene: .
CDR3aa: CASSLAPDDNIQYF

v_gene: TRBV7-9
j_gene: TRBJ2-5
d_gene: TRBD1
CDR3aa: CASSPGQGAGETQYF

v_gene: TRBV9
j_gene: TRBJ2-7
d_gene: .
CDR3aa: CASSVEGLGGYEQYF

v_gene: TRBV11-2
j_gene: TRBJ1-1
d_gene: TRBD1
CDR3aa: CASSLSVQGGAEAFF

v_gene: TRBV19
j_gene: TRBJ1-4
d_gene: .
CDR3aa: CASSIDRGATNEKLFF

v_gene: TRBV7-8
j_gene: TRBJ1-2
d_gene: TRBD1
CDR3aa: CASSLGRQGNYGYTF

v_gene: TRBV28
j_gene: TRBJ2-1
d_gene: TRBD2
CDR3aa: CASRDSGPSYNEQFF

v_gene: TRBV27
j_gene: TRBJ2-3
d_gene: TRBD2
CDR3aa: CASSPTSGSAPKDTQYF

v_gene: TRBV2
j_gene: TRBJ2-5
d_gene: TRBD2
CDR3aa: CASSEAGSGTETQYF

v_gene: TRBV6-5
j_gene: TRBJ2-1
d_gene: TRBD1
CDR3aa: CASSRDRNEQFF

v_gene: TRBV5-6
j_gene: TRBJ1-6
d_gene: TRBD1
CDR3aa: CASSLAQGAWGSPLHF

v_gene: TRBV27
j_gene: TRBJ2-7
d_gene: TRBD2
CDR3aa: CASSTGTSPYEQYF

v_gene: TRBV11-2
j_gene: TRBJ2-1
d_gene: TRBD2
CDR3aa: CASSTSGRANEQFF

v_gene: TRBV7-9
j_gene: TRBJ1-2
d_gene: .
CDR3aa: CASSLVVGNGYTF